A selection of T cell receptor beta chains follows, all from one sample in a study of T cell clonotyping in hematopoietic cell transplantation. The protocol was immunoSEQ multiplex PCR, while the TCRdb copy is restricted to in-frame clones and leaves out a portion. Among about 5,300 clones listed, about 26% were seen once. The source was peripheral blood mononuclear cells, collected 180 days after allogeneic stem cell transplant. The receptors here all came from a male patient between 40 and 49 years old who had an allogeneic stem cell transplant from an unrelated donor, so the T cells may come from the graft donor. Some clones in this sample may be carry-over from other donors' samples. CDR3s include the opening cysteine and the closing phenylalanine or tryptophan. The order of the fields is V gene, CDR3 protein.

>TRBV30
CSGATNEKLFF
>TRBV28
CASTGANSYEQYF
>TRBV14
CASSQVSGSYPLHF
>TRBV30
CAWAQGGPEAFF
>TRBV30
CAWSDNGRMNTEAFF
>TRBV4-1
CASSQDRVTGEQFF
>TRBV30
CAWSAPNTEAFF
>TRBV6-1
CASSDWAGDTQPQHF
>TRBV6-5
CASSQTGGQPQHF
>TRBV6-1
CASKQGGSSSYEQYF
>TRBV4-1
CASGEGDQPQHF
>TRBV4-3
CASSQDSSGASGYGYTF
>TRBV6-5
CASSPGDSYGYTF
>TRBV29-1
CSGAKNTEAFF
>TRBV6-5
CASSYVGWDEQYF
>TRBV30
CAWSVRTSGRRGETQYF
>TRBV9
CASSVGGGTTEAFF
>TRBV25-1
CASSELWVGGRADTQYF
>TRBV25-1
CASSERAGSDTQYF
>TRBV4-2
CASSQTNPGTGMDIQYF
>TRBV30
CAWRYRNSNQPQHF
>TRBV4-3
CASSQVVDQGGLYEQYF